This paragraph covers one T cell receptor (beta chain) sequence. This specimen belongs to a study of blood T cell repertoires in COVID-19. The CDR3 is 13 amino acids. Looked up from germline, CDR1 is LNHDA and CDR2 is SQIVND (reference sequence). Trimming stripped 8 bases from V and 2 bases from J, with 10 bases between. The method was immunoSEQ multiplex PCR; TCRdb's version includes in-frame clones alone and lacks a portion of them. This sample has about 200,000 clones, with approximately 80% found just once. Symptom resolution, clearance, or two negative PCRs marked donors in Cohort 3 as recovered.

The sequenced sample consisted of PBMCs or T cells enriched from blood (not recorded which). V gene TRBV19 combines with J gene TRBJ1-5, with a weak D call TRBD1 (5 bases). This TCR came from a man aged 40-55 years who had recovered from COVID-19. CDR3 DNA: TGTGCCAGTCAAGGAGGGGGCAATCAGCCCCAGCATTTT. Its translation is CASQGGGNQPQHF.